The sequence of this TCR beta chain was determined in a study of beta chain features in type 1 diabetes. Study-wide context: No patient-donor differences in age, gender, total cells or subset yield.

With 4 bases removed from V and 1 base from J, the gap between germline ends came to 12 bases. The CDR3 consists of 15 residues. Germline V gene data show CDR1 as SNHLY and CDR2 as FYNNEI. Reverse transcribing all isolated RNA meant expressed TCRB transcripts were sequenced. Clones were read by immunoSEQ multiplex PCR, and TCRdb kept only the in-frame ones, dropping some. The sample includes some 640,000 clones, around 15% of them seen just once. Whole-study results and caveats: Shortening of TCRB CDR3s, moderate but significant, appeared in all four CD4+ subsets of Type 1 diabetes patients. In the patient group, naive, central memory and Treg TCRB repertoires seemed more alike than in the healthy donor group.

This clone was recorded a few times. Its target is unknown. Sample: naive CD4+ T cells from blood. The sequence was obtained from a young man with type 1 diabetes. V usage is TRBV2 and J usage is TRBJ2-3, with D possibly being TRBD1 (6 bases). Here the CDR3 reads CASSVGAVRTDTQYF. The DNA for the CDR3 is TGTGCCAGCAGTGTGGGGGCGGTCCGCACAGATACGCAGTATTTT.